Listed below are T cell receptor beta chains from one sample, sequenced in a study of cytotoxic CD8 clonotypes in ibrutinib-treated CLL. Clones were read by immunoSEQ multiplex PCR, and TCRdb kept only the in-frame ones, dropping some. The sample contains approximately 300,000 clones, more than 65% of which appear only once. The specimen comprised PBMCs, sampled before ibrutinib treatment. These receptors came from a human donor with chronic lymphocytic leukemia. The CDR3 runs from the conserved cysteine through the conserved F or W. The order of the fields is CDR3 length, V gene, clone size, J gene, D gene, CDR3 protein, CDR3 DNA. A D gene is named only where the DNA matches it firmly. Only part of the rows carry a size: once, few, many, or a class if the clone is expanded.

cdr3_length: 18
v_call: TRBV28
clone_size: once
j_call: TRBJ2-2
d_call: TRBD1
cdr3_aa: CASSPTPGTGFIPGELFF
cdr3_nt: TGTGCCAGCAGTCCTACTCCCGGGACAGGTTTCATTCCCGGGGAGCTGTTTTTT

cdr3_length: 12
v_call: TRBV9
clone_size: .
j_call: TRBJ1-2
d_call: .
cdr3_aa: CASSGVNYGYTF
cdr3_nt: TGTGCCAGCAGCGGCGTAAACTATGGCTACACCTTC

cdr3_length: 15
v_call: TRBV2
clone_size: .
j_call: TRBJ1-1
d_call: TRBD1
cdr3_aa: CASSVQGVENTEAFF
cdr3_nt: TGTGCCAGCAGCGTTCAGGGGGTGGAAAACACTGAAGCTTTCTTT

cdr3_length: 15
v_call: TRBV15
clone_size: .
j_call: TRBJ1-1
d_call: .
cdr3_aa: CATSRDLTENTEAFF
cdr3_nt: TGTGCCACCAGCAGAGATCTTACAGAGAACACTGAAGCTTTCTTT

cdr3_length: 16
v_call: TRBV28
clone_size: .
j_call: TRBJ2-3
d_call: .
cdr3_aa: CASSLMGKSRTDTQYF
cdr3_nt: TGTGCCAGCAGTTTAATGGGTAAATCAAGAACAGATACGCAGTATTTT

cdr3_length: 15
v_call: TRBV9
clone_size: .
j_call: TRBJ2-1
d_call: .
cdr3_aa: CASSTTGTGGHEQFF
cdr3_nt: TGTGCCAGCTCAACTACCGGGACTGGTGGCCATGAGCAGTTCTTC

cdr3_length: 14
v_call: TRBV10-3
clone_size: few
j_call: TRBJ1-1
d_call: TRBD1
cdr3_aa: CAISETRDSTRGFF
cdr3_nt: TGTGCCATCAGTGAGACCCGGGACAGCACCCGAGGGTTCTTT

cdr3_length: 16
v_call: TRBV18
clone_size: .
j_call: TRBJ1-5
d_call: .
cdr3_aa: CASSLRQDHGNQPQHF
cdr3_nt: TGTGCCAGCTCCCTTCGACAGGACCACGGCAATCAGCCCCAGCATTTT

cdr3_length: 15
v_call: TRBV7-8
clone_size: .
j_call: TRBJ2-7
d_call: TRBD2
cdr3_aa: CASSKGLAGYYEQYF
cdr3_nt: TGTGCCAGCAGCAAGGGACTAGCGGGATACTACGAGCAGTACTTC

cdr3_length: 16
v_call: TRBV5-1
clone_size: .
j_call: TRBJ2-1
d_call: .
cdr3_aa: CASSLAGGGPVNEQFF
cdr3_nt: TGCGCCAGCAGCTTGGCCGGTGGGGGGCCGGTCAATGAGCAGTTCTTC

cdr3_length: 13
v_call: TRBV7-7
clone_size: few
j_call: TRBJ2-5
d_call: .
cdr3_aa: CASSLRLTETQYF
cdr3_nt: TGTGCCAGCAGCTTAAGGCTAACAGAGACCCAGTACTTC

cdr3_length: 14
v_call: TRBV5-1
clone_size: .
j_call: TRBJ2-3
d_call: .
cdr3_aa: CASSPTAGSDTQYF
cdr3_nt: TGCGCCAGCAGCCCTACTGCGGGGTCAGATACGCAGTATTTT

cdr3_length: 16
v_call: TRBV7-6
clone_size: .
j_call: TRBJ2-1
d_call: TRBD2
cdr3_aa: CASSPLSGEIYNEQFF
cdr3_nt: TGTGCCAGCAGCCCCCTTAGCGGGGAGATCTACAATGAGCAGTTCTTC

cdr3_length: 14
v_call: TRBV6-1
clone_size: .
j_call: TRBJ1-1
d_call: TRBD1
cdr3_aa: CASRTLQGGVGAFF
cdr3_nt: TGTGCCAGCAGAACACTACAGGGGGGGGTAGGAGCTTTCTTT

cdr3_length: 15
v_call: TRBV5-6
clone_size: once
j_call: TRBJ2-7
d_call: TRBD2
cdr3_aa: CASSLRLAGTYEQYF
cdr3_nt: TGTGCCAGCAGCTTGAGGCTAGCGGGGACCTACGAGCAGTACTTC

cdr3_length: 19
v_call: TRBV18
clone_size: .
j_call: TRBJ2-7
d_call: TRBD2
cdr3_aa: CASSPRRLAGATAPYEQYF
cdr3_nt: TGTGCCAGCTCACCACGGAGACTAGCGGGCGCAACGGCCCCCTACGAGCAGTACTTC

cdr3_length: 12
v_call: TRBV4-1
clone_size: .
j_call: TRBJ2-1
d_call: TRBD1
cdr3_aa: CASRRQGREQFF
cdr3_nt: TGCGCCAGCAGACGACAGGGTCGGGAGCAGTTCTTC

cdr3_length: 15
v_call: TRBV11-2
clone_size: .
j_call: TRBJ2-1
d_call: .
cdr3_aa: CASSFGGFSYNEQFF
cdr3_nt: TGTGCCAGCAGCTTCGGCGGATTCTCCTACAATGAGCAGTTCTTC

cdr3_length: 16
v_call: TRBV9
clone_size: .
j_call: TRBJ2-2
d_call: TRBD1
cdr3_aa: CASSARQGAVGGELFF
cdr3_nt: TGTGCCAGCAGCGCCAGACAGGGGGCGGTCGGCGGGGAGCTGTTTTTT

cdr3_length: 15
v_call: TRBV30
clone_size: .
j_call: TRBJ2-5
d_call: TRBD2
cdr3_aa: CAWIGAGGFEETQYF
cdr3_nt: TGTGCCTGGATTGGGGCGGGAGGCTTTGAGGAGACCCAGTACTTC

cdr3_length: 16
v_call: TRBV2
clone_size: .
j_call: TRBJ2-2
d_call: .
cdr3_aa: CASSGAGRLNTGELFF
cdr3_nt: TGTGCCAGCAGTGGGGCAGGGCGTCTGAACACCGGGGAGCTGTTTTTT

cdr3_length: 19
v_call: TRBV7-8
clone_size: .
j_call: TRBJ2-1
d_call: TRBD2
cdr3_aa: CASSLGLAGVGLWQSEQFF
cdr3_nt: TGTGCCAGCAGCCTTGGACTAGCGGGAGTAGGACTTTGGCAGAGTGAGCAGTTCTTC

cdr3_length: 14
v_call: TRBV18
clone_size: .
j_call: TRBJ2-7
d_call: .
cdr3_aa: CASSPGARDYEQYF
cdr3_nt: TGTGCCAGCTCTCCCGGGGCCAGGGACTACGAGCAGTACTTC

cdr3_length: 14
v_call: TRBV2
clone_size: once
j_call: TRBJ1-1
d_call: TRBD1
cdr3_aa: CASSIDRGATEAFF
cdr3_nt: TGTGCCAGCAGTATTGACAGGGGGGCCACTGAAGCTTTCTTT

cdr3_length: 13
v_call: TRBV30
clone_size: few
j_call: TRBJ1-2
d_call: TRBD1
cdr3_aa: CAWSEGQGNGYTF
cdr3_nt: TGTGCCTGGAGTGAGGGACAGGGGAATGGCTACACCTTC

cdr3_length: 14
v_call: TRBV25-1
clone_size: .
j_call: TRBJ2-1
d_call: .
cdr3_aa: CASSESDPNNEQFF
cdr3_nt: TGTGCCAGCAGTGAATCGGATCCTAACAATGAGCAGTTCTTC

cdr3_length: 13
v_call: TRBV7-2
clone_size: .
j_call: TRBJ2-7
d_call: TRBD1
cdr3_aa: CASSRQGWYEQYF
cdr3_nt: TGTGCCAGCAGCCGACAGGGGTGGTACGAGCAGTACTTC

cdr3_length: 16
v_call: TRBV28
clone_size: .
j_call: TRBJ1-5
d_call: .
cdr3_aa: CASSLLYSDSNQPQHF
cdr3_nt: TGTGCCAGCAGTTTATTGTACTCGGATAGCAATCAGCCCCAGCATTTT

cdr3_length: 15
v_call: TRBV7-6
clone_size: .
j_call: TRBJ2-5
d_call: .
cdr3_aa: CASSLNWGRKETQYF
cdr3_nt: TGTGCCAGCAGCCTAAACTGGGGCCGGAAAGAGACCCAGTACTTC

cdr3_length: 12
v_call: TRBV6-5
clone_size: few
j_call: TRBJ2-2
d_call: .
cdr3_aa: CASSRSTGELFF
cdr3_nt: TGTGCCAGCAGTAGGAGCACCGGGGAGCTGTTTTTT

cdr3_length: 17
v_call: TRBV18
clone_size: .
j_call: TRBJ2-2
d_call: TRBD2
cdr3_aa: CASSPRGLAGRGGELFF
cdr3_nt: TGTGCCAGCTCACCACGGGGACTAGCGGGACGCGGCGGGGAGCTGTTTTTT

cdr3_length: 14
v_call: TRBV29-1
clone_size: .
j_call: TRBJ1-4
d_call: TRBD1
cdr3_aa: CSVGTGGANEKLFF
cdr3_nt: TGCAGCGTTGGAACAGGGGGCGCGAATGAAAAACTGTTTTTT

cdr3_length: 15
v_call: TRBV27
clone_size: few
j_call: TRBJ2-7
d_call: TRBD2
cdr3_aa: CASSLYSGRAYEQYF
cdr3_nt: TGTGCCAGCAGTTTATACAGCGGGAGGGCCTACGAGCAGTACTTC

cdr3_length: 16
v_call: TRBV7-8
clone_size: .
j_call: TRBJ1-1
d_call: TRBD1
cdr3_aa: CASSYEPGQGNTEAFF
cdr3_nt: TGTGCCAGCAGTTATGAACCGGGACAGGGAAACACTGAAGCTTTCTTT

cdr3_length: 13
v_call: TRBV4-2
clone_size: .
j_call: TRBJ1-2
d_call: .
cdr3_aa: CASSQEGRSGYTF
cdr3_nt: TGTGCCAGCAGCCAAGAAGGACGGTCCGGCTACACCTTC

cdr3_length: 14
v_call: TRBV27
clone_size: .
j_call: TRBJ2-3
d_call: .
cdr3_aa: CASSLSRSTDTQYF
cdr3_nt: TGTGCCAGCAGTTTATCGCGGAGCACAGATACGCAGTATTTT

cdr3_length: 13
v_call: TRBV18
clone_size: .
j_call: TRBJ2-7
d_call: .
cdr3_aa: CASSPFPGYEQYF
cdr3_nt: TGTGCCAGCTCACCGTTTCCGGGCTACGAGCAGTACTTC

cdr3_length: 12
v_call: TRBV30
clone_size: .
j_call: TRBJ2-5
d_call: .
cdr3_aa: CAWRQGEETQYF
cdr3_nt: TGTGCCTGGAGACAGGGAGAAGAGACCCAGTACTTC

cdr3_length: 15
v_call: TRBV27
clone_size: .
j_call: TRBJ1-3
d_call: .
cdr3_aa: CASSLLTGPGNTIYF
cdr3_nt: TGTGCCAGCAGTTTATTAACAGGGCCTGGAAACACCATATATTTT

cdr3_length: 16
v_call: TRBV11-3
clone_size: .
j_call: TRBJ2-1
d_call: .
cdr3_aa: CASSLVLYQRDNEQFF
cdr3_nt: TGTGCCAGCAGCTTAGTGCTATACCAAAGAGACAATGAGCAGTTCTTC

cdr3_length: 16
v_call: TRBV27
clone_size: .
j_call: TRBJ2-1
d_call: TRBD2
cdr3_aa: CASSLLGGSSYNEQFF
cdr3_nt: TGTGCCAGCAGTTTATTAGGCGGGAGTTCCTACAATGAGCAGTTCTTC

cdr3_length: 19
v_call: TRBV5-6
clone_size: .
j_call: TRBJ2-6
d_call: TRBD1
cdr3_aa: CASSSGTGRLPYGANVLTF
cdr3_nt: TGTGCCAGCAGCTCCGGGACAGGACGCCTCCCGTATGGGGCCAACGTCCTGACTTTC

cdr3_length: 14
v_call: TRBV7-9
clone_size: .
j_call: TRBJ1-1
d_call: .
cdr3_aa: CASSLVGPMAEAFF
cdr3_nt: TGTGCCAGCAGCTTGGTGGGGCCCATGGCTGAAGCTTTCTTT

cdr3_length: 18
v_call: TRBV29-1
clone_size: .
j_call: TRBJ1-3
d_call: .
cdr3_aa: CSVAKFRTGSGTRNTIYF
cdr3_nt: TGCAGCGTCGCCAAATTCCGTACAGGGTCGGGTACGCGAAACACCATATATTTT

cdr3_length: 13
v_call: TRBV6-5
clone_size: .
j_call: TRBJ2-7
d_call: .
cdr3_aa: CASSPSGVYEQYF
cdr3_nt: TGTGCCAGCAGTCCTTCGGGGGTCTACGAGCAGTACTTC

cdr3_length: 14
v_call: TRBV19
clone_size: .
j_call: TRBJ2-7
d_call: .
cdr3_aa: CASTPGLGSYEQYF
cdr3_nt: TGTGCCAGTACCCCAGGACTGGGCTCCTACGAGCAGTACTTC

cdr3_length: 13
v_call: TRBV18
clone_size: few
j_call: TRBJ2-1
d_call: .
cdr3_aa: CASSPFEDNEQFF
cdr3_nt: TGTGCCAGCTCACCATTCGAGGACAATGAGCAGTTCTTC

cdr3_length: 13
v_call: TRBV11-3
clone_size: once
j_call: TRBJ2-7
d_call: .
cdr3_aa: CASSLGTEYEQYF
cdr3_nt: TGTGCCAGCAGCTTAGGGACAGAGTACGAGCAGTACTTC

cdr3_length: 15
v_call: TRBV5-1
clone_size: .
j_call: TRBJ2-1
d_call: .
cdr3_aa: CASSTGSSSYNEQFF
cdr3_nt: TGCGCCAGCTCTACAGGGTCAAGCTCCTACAATGAGCAGTTCTTC

cdr3_length: 13
v_call: TRBV2
clone_size: .
j_call: TRBJ2-5
d_call: TRBD1
cdr3_aa: CASSYGTAETQYF
cdr3_nt: TGTGCCAGCAGTTATGGGACAGCAGAGACCCAGTACTTC

cdr3_length: 13
v_call: TRBV27
clone_size: .
j_call: TRBJ1-2
d_call: .
cdr3_aa: CASSPLTGYGYTF
cdr3_nt: TGTGCCAGCAGTCCGTTGACGGGGTATGGCTACACCTTC

cdr3_length: 15
v_call: TRBV6-5
clone_size: .
j_call: TRBJ1-2
d_call: TRBD1
cdr3_aa: CASSLTGINNYGYTF
cdr3_nt: TGTGCCAGCAGTCTGACAGGGATTAATAACTATGGCTACACCTTC

cdr3_length: 16
v_call: TRBV6-4
clone_size: .
j_call: TRBJ2-1
d_call: TRBD2
cdr3_aa: CASRPGGVAGRDEQFF
cdr3_nt: TGTGCCAGCAGACCCGGGGGGGTAGCGGGACGAGATGAGCAGTTCTTC

cdr3_length: 11
v_call: TRBV18
clone_size: .
j_call: TRBJ1-2
d_call: .
cdr3_aa: CASSPVSGYTF
cdr3_nt: TGTGCCAGCTCACCTGTTTCTGGCTACACCTTC

cdr3_length: 14
v_call: TRBV29-1
clone_size: .
j_call: TRBJ1-1
d_call: .
cdr3_aa: CSVVNDRVNTEAFF
cdr3_nt: TGCAGCGTTGTAAACGACAGAGTGAACACTGAAGCTTTCTTT

cdr3_length: 16
v_call: TRBV4-3
clone_size: .
j_call: TRBJ2-7
d_call: TRBD2
cdr3_aa: CASSPALAGGRYEQYF
cdr3_nt: TGCGCCAGCAGCCCGGCACTAGCGGGAGGGCGCTACGAGCAGTACTTC

cdr3_length: 19
v_call: TRBV13
clone_size: .
j_call: TRBJ2-2
d_call: .
cdr3_aa: CASSLVRRKTRRDTGELFF
cdr3_nt: TGTGCCAGCAGCTTAGTAAGACGGAAAACGCGACGTGACACCGGGGAGCTGTTTTTT